A selection of T cell receptor beta chains follows, all from one sample in a study of T cell responses to AZD1222 COVID-19 vaccine. TCRdb's table, derived via immunoSEQ multiplex PCR, lists solely in-frame clones and lacks some. Of 190,000 or so clones detected, about 93% appear once; the ten largest clones hold approximately 1%. The sequenced sample was peripheral blood, obtained 28 days after the second AZD1222 dose. These receptors were collected from an adult who received the AZD1222 COVID-19 vaccine. The CDR3 runs from the conserved cysteine through the conserved F or W. D genes are given only for firm matches. Clone sizes are given selectively: once, few, many, or a class where the clone is expanded.

V	D	size	J	CDR3	DNA
TRBV6-4	TRBD2	.	TRBJ2-3	CASSPGLAGALDTQYF	TGTGCCAGCAGTCCCGGACTAGCGGGGGCCCTAGATACGCAGTATTTT
TRBV18	TRBD1	.	TRBJ1-4	CASSPGTDKGGEKLFF	TGTGCCAGCTCACCAGGGACGGACAAAGGGGGCGAAAAACTGTTTTTT
TRBV9	.	few	TRBJ2-5	CASSVEASDETQYF	TGTGCCAGCAGCGTAGAGGCTAGTGATGAGACCCAGTACTTC
TRBV4-1	.	.	TRBJ1-5	CASSQGTRSNQPQHF	TGCGCCAGCAGCCAAGGGACACGTAGCAATCAGCCCCAGCATTTT
TRBV6-5	.	.	TRBJ2-1	CASNRGVGTNEQFF	TGTGCCAGCAACCGCGGGGTTGGAACCAATGAGCAGTTCTTC
TRBV4-2	TRBD1	.	TRBJ1-4	CASSQGGQGVEKLFF	TGTGCCAGCAGCCAGGGTGGACAGGGCGTGGAAAAACTGTTTTTT
TRBV29-1	.	.	TRBJ2-2	CSVVAGPGELFF	TGCAGCGTTGTCGCGGGGCCCGGGGAGCTGTTTTTT
TRBV5-6	.	.	TRBJ1-1	CASSSPFRVINTEAFF	TGTGCCAGCAGCTCACCCTTCAGGGTAATCAACACTGAAGCTTTCTTT
TRBV10-3	TRBD2	.	TRBJ2-3	CAISEAVGRGTDTQYF	TGTGCCATCAGTGAGGCGGTGGGGAGGGGAACAGATACGCAGTATTTT
TRBV5-1	TRBD1	few	TRBJ1-3	CASSPLGTDSGNTIYF	TGCGCCAGCAGCCCCCTGGGGACAGACTCTGGAAACACCATATATTTT
TRBV11-2	.	once	TRBJ1-3	CASSLVGPSRSGNTIYF	TGTGCCAGCAGCTTAGTGGGGCCTTCCCGCTCTGGAAACACCATATATTTT
TRBV5-1	.	.	TRBJ2-5	CASSLAGNVGTQYF	TGCGCCAGCAGCTTGGCTGGGAACGTTGGGACCCAGTACTTC
TRBV12-5	TRBD1	once	TRBJ1-1	CASGPDRAPLSNTEAFF	TGTGCTAGTGGGCCCGACAGGGCCCCCCTATCAAACACTGAAGCTTTCTTT
TRBV3-1/TRBV3-2	.	once	TRBJ2-2	CAASNGELFF	TGTGCCGCTAGTAACGGGGAGCTGTTTTTT
TRBV6-1	TRBD2	.	TRBJ2-7	CASSEADSGDPYEQYF	TGTGCCAGCAGTGAAGCTGATAGCGGGGACCCCTACGAGCAGTACTTC
TRBV2	.	.	TRBJ1-4	CASTDGLIANEKLFF	TGTGCCAGCACGGACGGATTAATCGCTAATGAAAAACTGTTTTTT
TRBV9	TRBD2	.	TRBJ2-1	CASSVGPRVSGADYNEQFF	TGTGCCAGCAGCGTAGGGCCGAGGGTTAGCGGGGCTGACTACAATGAGCAGTTCTTC
TRBV27	.	.	TRBJ2-1	CASRDIRQFF	TGTGCCAGCAGGGACATACGGCAGTTCTTC
TRBV19	.	.	TRBJ2-1	CASSILGDPYNEQFF	TGTGCCAGTAGTATTCTAGGGGACCCTTACAATGAGCAGTTCTTC
TRBV29-1	.	.	TRBJ1-1	CSTHSSIMNTEAFF	TGCAGCACCCATTCGAGCATTATGAACACTGAAGCTTTCTTT
TRBV20-1	TRBD2	.	TRBJ2-7	CSASDSGGPRSYEQYF	TGCAGTGCTAGTGATAGCGGGGGGCCCAGATCCTACGAGCAGTACTTC
TRBV6-5	TRBD1	few	TRBJ1-4	CASSAQGADEKLFF	TGTGCCAGCAGCGCACAGGGGGCGGATGAAAAACTGTTTTTT
TRBV10-3	.	.	TRBJ1-5	CAISESPDNQPQHF	TGTGCCATCAGTGAGTCTCCGGATAATCAGCCCCAGCATTTT
TRBV7-9	TRBD1	once	TRBJ1-6	CASSRQGSNSPLHF	TGTGCCAGCAGTCGACAGGGATCCAATTCACCCCTCCACTTT
TRBV4-1	.	.	TRBJ2-7	CASSQGRADSYEQYF	TGCGCCAGCAGCCAAGGAAGGGCCGACTCCTACGAGCAGTACTTC
TRBV4-1	.	.	TRBJ2-3	CASSQPLYREDTQYF	TGCGCCAGCAGCCAACCCTTATACAGGGAAGATACGCAGTATTTT
TRBV19	TRBD1	.	TRBJ1-1	CASSISDRGTEAFF	TGTGCCAGTAGTATTTCGGACAGGGGCACTGAAGCTTTCTTT
TRBV28	.	few	TRBJ1-5	CASSLVVQPQHF	TGTGCCAGCAGTTTGGTAGTACAGCCCCAGCATTTT
TRBV15	TRBD2	many	TRBJ2-5	CATSNLRLAGGGETQYF	TGTGCCACCAGCAACCTGCGACTAGCGGGGGGTGGGGAGACCCAGTACTTC
TRBV11-2	.	.	TRBJ2-3	CASRITHGQTSSTDTQYF	TGTGCCAGCAGAATCACCCACGGACAGACCTCTAGCACAGATACGCAGTATTTT
TRBV5-1	.	once	TRBJ1-1	CASSLEWGAGREAFF	TGCGCCAGCAGCCTGGAATGGGGGGCGGGTAGGGAAGCTTTCTTT
TRBV18	.	.	TRBJ1-5	CASSPGRGQPQHF	TGTGCCAGCTCACCAGGGAGGGGGCAGCCCCAGCATTTT
TRBV19	.	.	TRBJ1-3	CASSTRDSYSGNTIYF	TGTGCCAGTAGTACCCGTGACAGCTACTCTGGAAACACCATATATTTT
TRBV7-7	.	.	TRBJ2-5	CASSLVGTARETQYF	TGTGCCAGCAGCTTAGTCGGGACCGCACGGGAGACCCAGTACTTC
TRBV2	.	.	TRBJ1-3	CASSEGSSGNTIYF	TGTGCCAGCAGTGAGGGTAGCTCTGGAAACACCATATATTTT
TRBV7-2	.	.	TRBJ2-6	CASSFTSGANVLTF	TGTGCCAGCAGCTTCACTTCTGGGGCCAACGTCCTGACTTTC